This entry features one T cell receptor beta chain sequence. Cohort assignment relied on participant-reported clinical history. Per the germline V gene, CDR1 is LNHDA and CDR2 is SQIVND (reference sequence). Trimming left V 3 bases short and J 12 bases short, with 15 bases between. The CDR3 extends over 13 amino acids. The data derive from a study of blood T cell repertoires in COVID-19. Study background: COVID-19 samples collected from the United States, Italy and Spain covered acute and convalescent phases. The cDNA or gDNA used as material had been derived from T cells, B-cell-depleted T cells, or PBMCs.

Repertoires were generated with immunoSEQ multiplex PCR, while TCRdb's copy carries only in-frame clones and drops some. This sample has about 300,000 clones, with roughly 85% found just once. Sequenced: PBMCs or T cells enriched from blood (not recorded which). The chain links TRBV19 to TRBJ2-1; TRBD1 is a possible D gene (6 bases). The receptor comes from a man under 40 who had recovered from COVID-19. The CDR3 DNA reads as TGTGCCAGTAGTATGGGTTTGGGGACACCGCAGTTCTTC. Translation: CASSMGLGTPQFF.